There are a few counts of the clone carrying this T cell receptor beta chain. Its target is not known. The sample is drawn from a study of T cell repertoires in cytomegalovirus infection. Study in general: Recently identified HLA-C-restricted CMV epitopes were among the peptides used. Matching HLA type, along with CMV infection, was indicated by public TCR beta signatures. General study findings and limits: Summed frequency of shared TCR beta families picked out CMV carriers who also had the relevant HLA. Dominant in the ex vivo response were TCR beta clonotypes restricted by HLA-C and specific for CMV.

TCRdb processed the reads anew with MiXCR; each CDR3 protein has one entry. The repertoire holds 830,000 or so distinct CDR3 sequences, with about 33% as singletons. CDR1 is MNHNS, CDR2 SASEGT, per germline. V was trimmed by 1 base and J by 2 bases, leaving 9 bases between them. The CDR3 runs to 14 residues. The sequence came from a human donor in good health (CMV status not recorded). Some clones in this sample may be carry-over from other donors' samples. The specimen was cultured CD8+ T cells from PBMCs, collected from culture after CMV antigen stimulation. V usage is TRBV6-1 and J usage is TRBJ2-7; no clear D. Here the CDR3 reads CASSEGGMTYEQYF. DNA of the CDR3: TGTGCCAGCAGTGAAGGTGGCATGACCTACGAGCAGTACTTC.